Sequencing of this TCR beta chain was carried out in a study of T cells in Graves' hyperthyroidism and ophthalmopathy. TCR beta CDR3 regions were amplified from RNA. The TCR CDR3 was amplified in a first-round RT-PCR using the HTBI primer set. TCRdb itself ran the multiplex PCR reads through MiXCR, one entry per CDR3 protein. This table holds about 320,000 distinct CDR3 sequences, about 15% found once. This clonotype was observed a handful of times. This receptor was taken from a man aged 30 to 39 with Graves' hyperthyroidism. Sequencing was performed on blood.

In DNA, the CDR3 is TGTGCCAGCAAAAGCGGGGGGTCCTACAATGAGCAGTTCTTC. Protein sequence: CASKSGGSYNEQFF. The V call is TRBV7-2, the J call TRBJ2-1; TRBD2 aligns across 9 bases. The germline gives CDR1 SGHTA, CDR2 FQGNSA. The J segment lost 1 base and the V segment lost 7 bases, leaving 2 bases of the junction unmatched. The CDR3 contains 14 residues.